This TCR beta chain was captured by sequencing in a study of blood T cell repertoires in COVID-19. About the research overall: Samples representing acute and convalescent COVID-19 were sourced from the United States, Italy and Spain. Sample material is recorded as cDNA or gDNA derived from T cells, B-cell-depleted T cells, or PBMCs.

In the authors' workflow: Reference gene primer amplification in the assay estimated nucleated cell counts. Some clones are missing from TCRdb's copy, which holds only in-frame ones; the method was immunoSEQ multiplex PCR. V, J and clone size derive from that table, while D and trimming were established from the DNA sequence. The table shows about 230,000 clones, with 70% to 90% occurring only once. Germline values: CDR1 MNHEY, CDR2 SVGAGI. The length of the CDR3 is 16 residues. The J segment lost 8 bases and the V segment lost 0 bases, leaving 8 bases of the junction unmatched. The origin of this receptor is a man aged 40-49 years with acute or convalescent COVID-19. The sample taken for sequencing was peripheral blood. This chain joins TRBV6-5 and TRBJ2-1; 9 nucleotides align to TRBD2. CDR3 bases: TGTGCCAGCAGTTACTCGGCGGGGGGGCCTATCTATGAGCAGTTCTTC. Amino acids: CASSYSAGGPIYEQFF.